These 23 T cell receptor beta chains were sequenced from one sample in a study of shared clonotypes between healthy human individuals. The assay was immunoSEQ multiplex PCR, and TCRdb's table has in-frame clones only and misses some. The sample records over 1.4 million clones, about 96% being singletons. Sequencing used naive CD4+ T cells sorted from blood. Subset denoted: CD45RA+ positively selected. The source of these receptors is a man aged 25-45 years in good health.

The chain joins TRBV18 to TRBJ1-2; D might be TRBD1 (5 bases). CDR1 and CDR2 (germline): KGHSH, LQKENI. V was shortened by 2 bases and J by 4 bases, with 14 bases between the two germline ends. The CDR3 has 15 residues. CDR3 nucleotide sequence: TGTGCCAGCTCACCATCCGGGGCGCAAGGCTATGGCTACACCTTC. Its translation: CASSPSGAQGYGYTF.

The chain joins TRBV19 to TRBJ2-7; 8 nucleotides match TRBD2. The junction had 17 bases not matched to a gene; V was cut back by 1 base and J by 6 bases. The CDR3 totals 18 residues. The germline V gene has CDR1 LNHDA and CDR2 SQIVND (reference sequence). CDR3 in DNA: TGTGCCAGTAGTATAGCGGGAGGGCCTATCGAATTCACACCCGAGCAGTACTTC. It codes for CASSIAGGPIEFTPEQYF. Drawing the rest from reference TRBV19 and TRBJ2-7, the complete variable domain is DGGITQSPKYLFRKEGQNVTLSCEQNLNHDAMYWYRQDPGQGLRLIYYSQIVNDFQKGDIAEGYSVSREKKESFPLTVTSAQKNPTAFYLCASSIAGGPIEFTPEQYFGPGTRLTVT.

The chain has TRBV18 and TRBJ2-7; D may match TRBD1 or TRBD2 (5 bases each). Germline values: CDR1 KGHSH, CDR2 LQKENI. Deletions cut 3 bases from V and 4 bases from J, with 19 bases between. The CDR3 spans 16 residues. CDR3 in amino acids: CASSPPGAGIAYEQYF. The CDR3 DNA reads TGTGCCAGCTCACCGCCTGGGGCAGGGATAGCGTACGAGCAGTACTTC.

The V and J genes are TRBV7-9 and TRBJ2-3; maybe TRBD1 (6 bases). Trimming removed 7 bases at V and 6 bases at J, with 17 bases between. The CDR3 is 14 residues long. Germline V gene lookup returns CDR1 SEHNR and CDR2 FQNEAQ (reference sequence). DNA for the CDR3: TGTGCCAGCAACCGGGACAATGCCGCCGATACGCAGTATTTT. Translating gives CASNRDNAADTQYF.

V gene TRBV9 combines with J gene TRBJ2-2, with TRBD2 identical over 7 bases. CDR3 length: 13 residues. Germline CDR1 reads SGDLS; CDR2 reads YYNGEE. The V and J ends lost 6 bases and 5 bases, in that order; junction bases with no gene match: 4. CDR3 sequence (DNA): TGTGCCAGCAATGCGGGAGCAACCGGGGAGCTGTTTTTT. This gives the protein CASNAGATGELFF.

The chain carries TRBV28 and TRBJ2-1; D ambiguous. Trimming took off 8 bases at V and 8 bases at J, with 19 bases between the two ends. CDR3 length equals 14 residues. Germline loops: CDR1 MDHEN, CDR2 SYDVKM. In DNA, the CDR3 is TGTGCCAGCTTGCCGGACCTTAGTGGCCATGAGCAGTTCTTC. It codes for CASLPDLSGHEQFF.

The table lists this clone with a count of one. The chain links TRBV11-2 to TRBJ2-7, with D perhaps given as TRBD1 or TRBD2 (6 bases each). The CDR3 covers 14 residues. Trimming pared 5 bases from V and 7 bases from J, leaving 18 bases between. The germline V gene has CDR1 SGHAT and CDR2 FQNNGV. CDR3 sequence: CASSRGWGREEQYF. DNA of the CDR3: TGTGCCAGCAGCCGGGGGTGGGGGCGCGAAGAGCAGTACTTC.

The chain has TRBV15 and TRBJ2-7, with D perhaps matching TRBD1 (6 bases). Germline assignment: CDR1 LNHNV and CDR2 YYDKDF (reference sequence). Trimming took off 0 bases at V and 6 bases at J, with 15 bases between the two ends. This CDR3 region has 15 residues. CDR3 nucleotide sequence: TGTGCCACCAGCAGAGATAGAGCAGGGGCTGTCGAGCAGTACTTC. It translates to CATSRDRAGAVEQYF.

The V and J genes are TRBV2 and TRBJ2-5; D call uncertain. CDR1 and CDR2 from the germline V gene are SNHLY and FYNNEI. The CDR3 covers 13 residues. Deletions cut 2 bases from V and 0 bases from J, with 4 bases between. CDR3 protein: CASSERNQETQYF. CDR3 nucleotides: TGTGCCAGCAGTGAACGGAACCAAGAGACCCAGTACTTC.

The gene calls are TRBV29-1 and TRBJ2-5; D gene ambiguous. Germline V lookup: CDR1 SQVTM, CDR2 ANQGSEA. Trimming left V 3 bases short and J 1 base short, with 9 bases between. The CDR3 spans 13 residues. The CDR3, as DNA: TGCAGCGTTGACCGCCAGCCCCAAGAGACCCAGTACTTC. The encoded protein is CSVDRQPQETQYF.

This clone occurred once. The genes are TRBV5-1 and TRBJ2-7, with 8 bases aligning to TRBD1. With 6 bases clipped from V and 0 bases from J, the junction kept 5 bases outside the gene matches. Germline assignment: CDR1 SGHRS and CDR2 YFSETQ. This CDR3 comprises 14 residues. CDR3 residues: CASTRDRSSYEQYF. CDR3 sequence (DNA): TGCGCCAGCACCCGGGACAGGAGCTCCTACGAGCAGTACTTC. Variable domain in full (rest from reference TRBV5-1 and TRBJ2-7): KAGVTQTPRYLIKTRGQQVTLSCSPISGHRSVSWYQQTPGQGLQFLFEYFSETQRNKGNFPGRFSGRQFSNSRSEMNVSTLELGDSALYLCASTRDRSSYEQYFGPGTRLTVT.

The V call is TRBV2, the J call TRBJ2-4; D not resolved. This CDR3 has 14 residues. The V gene's germline CDR1 is SNHLY and CDR2 FYNNEI. Trimming removed 5 bases from V and 0 bases from J, with 8 bases in between. The CDR3, as DNA: TGTGCCAGCAGTAGCACCGTAGCCAAAAACATTCAGTACTTC. It encodes CASSSTVAKNIQYF. Full variable domain (outside the CDR3, taken from reference TRBV2 and TRBJ2-4): EPEVTQTPSHQVTQMGQEVILRCVPISNHLYFYWYRQILGQKVEFLVSFYNNEISEKSEIFDDQFSVERPDGSNFTLKIRSTKLEDSAMYFCASSSTVAKNIQYFGAGTRLSVL.

To note about this clone: The final CDR3 position lacks the conserved phenylalanine or tryptophan, pointing to a likely read error. The limits of the CDR3 on the DNA are not certain, so only TCRdb's listed CDR3 is given. The chain has TRBV6-1 and TRBJ1-1; the DNA was not used to check the table's D call, TRBD1. In germline, CDR1 is MNHNS, CDR2 SASEGT. The CDR3 is made up of 11 amino acids, end residues included. CDR3 sequence: CASSGQRDNSL.

The chain is built from TRBV12-1 and TRBJ1-5. TRBV12-1 is a pseudogene segment. CDR3 length equals 18 residues. This CDR3 is CASSFLYFGEDQWLPQHF. The CDR3 DNA reads TGTGCCAGCAGCTTTTTGTACTTCGGTGAAGATCAATGGCTGCCCCAGCATTTT.

This sequence joins TRBV5-4 and TRBJ2-1, with D possibly being TRBD2 (6 bases). CDR3 length equals 15 residues. Per the germline V gene, CDR1 is SGHNT and CDR2 is YYREEE (reference sequence). Trimming shortened V by 6 bases and J by 4 bases, and 17 bases separated the two germline ends. In DNA, the CDR3 is TGTGCCAGCACCCAGGGCGGGGATAGGTACAATGAGCAGTTCTTC. This encodes CASTQGGDRYNEQFF.

This rearrangement joins TRBV14 to TRBJ1-4; D is perhaps TRBD1 (5 bases). Trimming left V 1 base short and J 4 bases short, with 7 bases between. From germline, CDR1 is SGHDN and CDR2 FVKESK. This CDR3 region has 14 residues. The CDR3 here is CASSQGGLNEKLFF. CDR3 DNA: TGTGCCAGCAGCCAAGGGGGCCTTAATGAAAAACTGTTTTTT.

The gene calls are TRBV10-3 and TRBJ2-1; D is ambiguous. Germline CDR1 and CDR2: ENHRY and SYGVKD. V dropped 10 bases and J dropped 7 bases, with 11 bases sitting between them. The CDR3 runs to 11 residues. CDR3 amino acids: CATRVKNEQFF. The CDR3 region has the DNA TGTGCCACCCGTGTAAAGAATGAGCAGTTCTTC.

The V call is TRBV6-5, the J call TRBJ2-7, with TRBD1 matching 8 bases. The CDR3 spans 13 residues. Per the germline V gene, CDR1 is MNHEY and CDR2 is SVGAGI. J was trimmed by 3 bases and V by 7 bases; bases with no gene match: 5. DNA of the CDR3: TGTGCCAGCAAAGACAGGGGCAGCTACGAGCAGTACTTC. Translated, it gives CASKDRGSYEQYF.

The chain recombines TRBV5-4 with TRBJ2-5; TRBD2 agrees at 7 bases. CDR3 length equals 14 residues. V gave up 4 bases and J gave up 4 bases; unmatched junction bases: 7. CDR1 and CDR2 (germline): SGHNT, YYREEE (reference sequence). The CDR3: CASSAKRGPETQYF. The CDR3 nucleotides are TGTGCCAGCAGCGCCAAGCGGGGACCAGAGACCCAGTACTTC.

The V gene is TRBV27, the J gene TRBJ2-3; D remains unclear. Germline V gene sequence: CDR1 MNHEY, CDR2 SMNVEV (reference sequence). V was pared by 5 bases and J by 8 bases, with 11 bases between. The CDR3 covers 12 residues. In DNA, the CDR3 is TGTGCCAGCAGTATGCCATCTGGTACGCAGTATTTT. Translation gives CASSMPSGTQYF.

V gene TRBV19 combines with J gene TRBJ2-5; 7 bases agree with TRBD1. In germline, CDR1 is LNHDA, CDR2 SQIVND (reference sequence). J gave up 4 bases and V 6 bases, and 5 bases lay outside the gene matches. This CDR3 is built from 13 residues. CDR3 DNA sequence: TGTGCCAGTAGGAGGGACAGCACAGAGACCCAGTACTTC. Translation gives CASRRDSTETQYF. Full variable domain (remainder filled in from reference TRBV19 and TRBJ2-5): DGGITQSPKYLFRKEGQNVTLSCEQNLNHDAMYWYRQDPGQGLRLIYYSQIVNDFQKGDIAEGYSVSREKKESFPLTVTSAQKNPTAFYLCASRRDSTETQYFGPGTRLLVL.

The rearrangement uses TRBV10-3 and TRBJ2-2, with TRBD1 matching over 7 bases. The CDR3 runs to 16 residues. Germline V gives CDR1 ENHRY, CDR2 SYGVKD. Trimming took 4 bases from V and 2 from J; bases not matched to a gene: 7. CDR3 coding DNA: TGTGCCATCAGTGGCACCGGGACAGAAAACACCGGGGAGCTGTTTTTT. Its protein is CAISGTGTENTGELFF.

The chain joins TRBV28 to TRBJ1-2, with TRBD1 as a possible D gene (5 bases). This CDR3 comprises 13 residues. The germline CDR1 and CDR2 sequences are MDHEN and SYDVKM. V lost 5 bases to trimming and J lost 8 bases, with 15 bases between them. The CDR3 reads CASSPLGGAGYTF. The CDR3 DNA reads as TGTGCCAGCAGTCCTCTTGGCGGGGCGGGCTACACCTTC.